This is a list of T cell receptor beta chains from one sample in a study of T cell responses to AZD1222 COVID-19 vaccine. Profiled with immunoSEQ multiplex PCR; TCRdb holds only in-frame clones, not every one. The table records 75,000 to 95,000 clones, about 91% of them present only once. This material consisted of peripheral blood, taken 28 days after the second AZD1222 dose. Source of these receptors: an adult who received the AZD1222 COVID-19 vaccine. Each CDR3 is given with its conserved first and last residue. The D gene is left open where the match is weak. Part of the rows lack a size; the others show once, few, many or a class for expanded clones.

NA	NA	TRBV28	12	TRBJ2-1	CASSLRLGGQFF	TGTGCCAGCAGTCTCCGACTCGGGGGGCAGTTCTTC
TRBD1	NA	TRBV6-5	13	TRBJ2-3	CATSQGALDTQYF	TGTGCCACCTCACAGGGGGCATTAGATACGCAGTATTTT
NA	NA	TRBV4-3	15	TRBJ1-2	CASSQAGFGNYGYTF	TGCGCCAGCAGCCAAGCGGGTTTCGGCAACTATGGCTACACCTTC
TRBD2	NA	TRBV7-2	14	TRBJ2-1	CASRPSGSSDEQFF	TGTGCCAGCAGACCTAGCGGGAGTAGCGATGAGCAGTTCTTC
NA	few	TRBV24-1	15	TRBJ1-5	CATSALGGVDAPQHF	TGTGCCACCAGTGCCCTGGGAGGGGTTGATGCGCCCCAGCATTTT
NA	NA	TRBV6-5	13	TRBJ1-1	CASSYSRNTEAFF	TGTGCCAGCAGTTACTCAAGGAACACTGAAGCTTTCTTT
NA	NA	TRBV2	15	TRBJ1-5	CASSEQGRSNQPQHF	TGTGCCAGCAGTGAACAGGGACGTAGCAATCAGCCCCAGCATTTT
NA	NA	TRBV27	13	TRBJ1-5	CASSLDRNQPQHF	TGTGCCAGCAGTTTGGACAGAAATCAGCCCCAGCATTTT
NA	NA	TRBV6-1	13	TRBJ1-2	CASSEGQLGGYTF	TGTGCCAGCAGTGAAGGACAGCTAGGGGGCTACACCTTC
NA	NA	TRBV5-6	15	TRBJ1-1	CASSLAGTGRAEAFF	TGTGCCAGCAGCTTGGCCGGTACAGGGAGGGCTGAAGCTTTCTTT
NA	NA	TRBV25-1	12	TRBJ2-4	CASSSVWGIQYF	TGTGCCAGCAGTTCCGTCTGGGGCATTCAGTACTTC
NA	NA	TRBV12-3/TRBV12-4	12	TRBJ2-2	CASPLGAGELFF	TGTGCCAGCCCCCTGGGGGCCGGGGAGCTGTTTTTT
NA	NA	TRBV9	15	TRBJ1-5	CASSVSGQSNQPQHF	TGTGCCAGCAGCGTATCCGGACAGAGCAATCAGCCCCAGCATTTT
NA	NA	TRBV19	16	TRBJ2-3	CASSIQAGSSTDTQYF	TGTGCCAGTAGTATTCAGGCGGGTTCTAGCACAGATACGCAGTATTTT
TRBD1	NA	TRBV7-9	19	TRBJ1-3	CASSLQGALLKSSGNTIYF	TGTGCCAGCAGCTTACAGGGGGCTCTCCTAAAAAGCTCTGGAAACACCATATATTTT
NA	NA	TRBV6-1	13	TRBJ2-1	CASSEITNNEQFF	TGTGCCAGCAGTGAAATTACGAACAATGAGCAGTTCTTC
NA	NA	TRBV7-2	14	TRBJ1-3	CASGEASIGNTIYF	TGTGCCAGCGGAGAGGCTTCGATTGGAAACACCATATATTTT
TRBD1	NA	TRBV5-1	14	TRBJ2-1	CASSLQTGANEQFF	TGCGCCAGCAGCCTCCAGACAGGGGCCAATGAGCAGTTCTTC
NA	NA	TRBV4-1	15	TRBJ1-6	CASSQDGTQNSPLHF	TGCGCCAGCAGCCAAGACGGGACCCAAAATTCACCCCTCCACTTT
NA	NA	TRBV2	14	TRBJ1-2	CASSRGVGIYGYTF	TGTGCCAGCAGCCGGGGGGTAGGAATCTATGGCTACACCTTC
NA	NA	TRBV4-1	16	TRBJ2-2	CASSQGHFGSTGELFF	TGCGCCAGCAGCCAAGGACACTTCGGGAGCACCGGGGAGCTGTTTTTT
NA	NA	TRBV29-1	13	TRBJ2-1	CSVEDARDNEQFF	TGCAGCGTTGAAGATGCGCGGGACAATGAGCAGTTCTTC
NA	once	TRBV9	14	TRBJ2-7	CASSVEQGPYEQYF	TGTGCCAGCAGCGTAGAGCAGGGCCCCTACGAGCAGTACTTC
NA	NA	TRBV6-1	16	TRBJ1-5	CASSEIGGGDNQPQHF	TGTGCCAGCAGTGAAATCGGAGGGGGAGATAATCAGCCCCAGCATTTT
NA	NA	TRBV2	13	TRBJ2-7	CASRVDINYEQYF	TGTGCCAGCAGGGTGGACATAAACTACGAGCAGTACTTC
NA	NA	TRBV28	14	TRBJ1-2	CASSSRSTNYGYTF	TGTGCCAGCAGCTCCCGGTCGACTAACTATGGCTACACCTTC
NA	once	TRBV2	14	TRBJ2-7	CASTPGGQGPEQYF	TGTGCCAGCACCCCCGGGGGGCAGGGACCTGAGCAGTACTTC
TRBD2	NA	TRBV11-1	16	TRBJ2-1	CASSLDGREFYNEQFF	TGTGCCAGCAGCTTAGATGGGCGGGAGTTCTACAATGAGCAGTTCTTC
TRBD1	NA	TRBV11-2	14	TRBJ2-4	CASSTGQPKNIQYF	TGTGCCAGCAGCACGGGACAGCCAAAAAACATTCAGTACTTC
TRBD2	NA	TRBV19	13	TRBJ2-7	CASRISGGYEQYF	TGTGCCAGTAGAATTAGCGGGGGCTACGAGCAGTACTTC
TRBD1	NA	TRBV28	15	TRBJ1-6	CASIRFGTANSPLHF	TGTGCCAGCATCCGATTTGGGACAGCGAATTCACCCCTCCACTTT
TRBD2	NA	TRBV27	16	TRBJ2-6	CASSPGAGWGANVLTF	TGTGCCAGCAGCCCGGGAGCGGGGTGGGGGGCCAACGTCCTGACTTTC
TRBD1	NA	TRBV28	14	TRBJ1-2	CASSSRGGRNGYTF	TGTGCCAGCAGTTCCAGGGGGGGGCGTAATGGCTACACCTTC
NA	once	TRBV6-5	14	TRBJ2-1	CASSYGTEYNEQFF	TGTGCCAGCAGTTACGGGACCGAATACAATGAGCAGTTCTTC
TRBD1	NA	TRBV28	15	TRBJ1-4	CASSLTGTVNEKLFF	TGTGCCAGCAGCCTTACCGGGACAGTGAATGAAAAACTGTTTTTT
TRBD1	NA	TRBV28	14	TRBJ1-1	CASRDPTGRTEAFF	TGTGCCAGCAGAGATCCGACAGGGAGGACTGAAGCTTTCTTT
NA	once	TRBV3-1/TRBV3-2	12	TRBJ2-5	CASSSRQETQYF	TGTGCCAGCAGCTCCAGACAAGAGACCCAGTACTTC
TRBD1	once	TRBV7-9	17	TRBJ2-7	CASSFRNRGRISYEQYF	TGTGCCAGCAGCTTCCGAAACAGGGGGCGGATATCCTACGAGCAGTACTTC
TRBD1	NA	TRBV12-5	19	TRBJ2-3	CASGPGPGQGGGSPDTQYF	TGTGCTAGTGGTCCCGGCCCGGGACAGGGAGGGGGTTCGCCAGATACGCAGTATTTT
TRBD1	NA	TRBV19	15	TRBJ1-2	CASSRDRGIPYGYTF	TGTGCCAGTAGCCGCGACAGGGGAATACCCTATGGCTACACCTTC
NA	NA	TRBV19	12	TRBJ1-4	CATGGTNEKLFF	TGTGCAACGGGGGGAACTAATGAAAAACTGTTTTTT
NA	NA	TRBV24-1	17	TRBJ1-5	CATSDPERGLSNQPQHF	TGTGCCACCAGTGACCCCGAAAGGGGTCTCAGCAATCAGCCCCAGCATTTT
NA	few	TRBV7-8	12	TRBJ1-1	CASSLARVEAFF	TGTGCCAGCAGCCTAGCTAGGGTTGAAGCTTTCTTT
NA	NA	TRBV6-5	15	TRBJ1-2	CASSYEDPRSNGYTF	TGTGCCAGCAGTTACGAGGACCCGCGGTCGAATGGCTACACCTTC
NA	NA	TRBV5-4	17	TRBJ2-1	CASSFLTGFLSLHEQFF	TGTGCCAGCAGCTTCTTAACAGGATTCCTTTCGCTGCATGAGCAGTTCTTC
NA	once	TRBV4-1	13	TRBJ2-7	CASSQDYSYEQYF	TGCGCCAGCAGCCAGGACTACTCCTACGAGCAGTACTTC
TRBD2	NA	TRBV5-1	16	TRBJ2-1	CASSLVLAGDLNEQFF	TGCGCCAGCAGCTTGGTGCTAGCGGGAGATCTAAATGAGCAGTTCTTC
TRBD2	NA	TRBV25-1	15	TRBJ2-1	CASSEYIRGVNEQFF	TGTGCCAGCAGTGAATATATTCGGGGGGTCAATGAGCAGTTCTTC
NA	NA	TRBV6-5	12	TRBJ1-1	CASSFPNTEAFF	TGTGCCAGCAGTTTTCCGAACACTGAAGCTTTCTTT
NA	once	TRBV7-6	11	TRBJ2-7	CASSPGSEQYF	TGTGCCAGCAGTCCAGGGTCCGAGCAGTACTTC